In this sample, the clone carrying this T cell receptor beta chain turned up once. Its matching antigen is unknown. Its ends do not fully match the called genes, so a read error is possible. The data were taken from a study of cytomegalovirus exposure and HLA in healthy donors. Regarding the study as a whole: A list of 150 or so TCR beta chains associated with cytomegalovirus was given.

With 60 Vbeta and 13 Jbeta primers, the PCR was carried out. Method: immunoSEQ multiplex PCR; TCRdb's copy keeps in-frame clones and lacks some. The sample contains over 150,000 clones, around 77% of which appear only once. CDR3 size: 12 residues. Germline CDR1 SEHNR, CDR2 FQNEAQ (reference sequence). The genes are TRBV7-9 and TRBJ2-7; 8 nucleotides line up with TRBD1. The sequencing sample was made of PBMCs. This TCR was sampled from a woman aged 30 to 39 in good health and CMV-seronegative. The CDR3: CSSGADRGEQYF. The CDR3 DNA reads as TGTTCCAGCGGCGCCGACAGGGGCGAGCAGTACTTC.